These T cell receptor beta chains were read from a single sample in a study of CD8 T cells in Susac syndrome. TCRdb ran MiXCR on the immunoSEQ multiplex PCR reads and lists one entry per CDR3 protein. The sample holds some 300,000 distinct CDR3 sequences; about 82% are singletons and the top ten take roughly 0.21%. Material for sequencing was CD8+ T cells from PBMCs. The source is a human donor with multiple sclerosis. CDR3s leave out the opening cysteine and the closing phenylalanine or tryptophan. Each record gives: V gene, D gene, CDR3 protein. D genes are given only for firm matches.

V: TRBV5-1; D: TRBD2; CDR3: ASSPRTSGTGTDTQY
V: TRBV24-1; D: TRBD1; CDR3: ATRDRDDTGELF
V: TRBV2; D: -; CDR3: ASWRWDNEQF
V: TRBV4-3; D: -; CDR3: ASSIQGFDGGELF
V: TRBV5-4; D: -; CDR3: ASSSEGGGEQY
V: TRBV12-2; D: -; CDR3: ASRLEGGSYEQY
V: TRBV19; D: TRBD2; CDR3: ASSIGASGYEQY
V: TRBV28; D: -; CDR3: ASSVDGNTIY
V: TRBV23-1; D: -; CDR3: ASAPIFYEQY
V: TRBV7-7; D: -; CDR3: ASSALGTGELF
V: TRBV7-8; D: -; CDR3: ASQGGNNYEQY
V: TRBV29-1; D: -; CDR3: SVDGVRGNTEAF
V: TRBV6-5; D: TRBD2; CDR3: ASSFRLAGDYEQY
V: TRBV20-1; D: TRBD1; CDR3: SARDLTGGAYEQY
V: TRBV5-6; D: -; CDR3: ASSYGTGGKELAGVSGANVLT
V: TRBV7-9; D: TRBD1; CDR3: ASSFTTGWSEQY
V: TRBV14; D: -; CDR3: ASSLSTGSSYEQY
V: TRBV7-9; D: -; CDR3: ASSLILTEGNTIY
V: TRBV24-1; D: -; CDR3: ATSEPGGHGELF
V: TRBV7-9; D: -; CDR3: ASSSTLTETPTYEQY
V: TRBV19; D: TRBD2; CDR3: ASSAITSGSQNEQF
V: TRBV5-1; D: TRBD1; CDR3: ASSLPGGAEGYT
V: TRBV5-6; D: TRBD1; CDR3: ASSSGTAIYTQY
V: TRBV2; D: -; CDR3: ASLLVDTQY
V: TRBV9; D: TRBD2; CDR3: ASSAPRGGTGELF
V: TRBV5-6; D: TRBD1; CDR3: ASSDRTGGHTEAF
V: TRBV30; D: -; CDR3: AWLAKSLAEGNTIY
V: TRBV4-1; D: -; CDR3: ASSQGGGPNEQF
V: TRBV23-1; D: -; CDR3: ASSQQAVRGGGETQY
V: TRBV12-3/TRBV12-4; D: TRBD2; CDR3: ASTRGAGANVLT
V: TRBV5-4; D: -; CDR3: ASSLLDGGMTGELF
V: TRBV6-2/TRBV6-3; D: -; CDR3: ASSYLPPDTQY
V: TRBV27; D: -; CDR3: ASSFRGYQETQY
V: TRBV30; D: -; CDR3: AWSVALYEQY
V: TRBV7-9; D: TRBD1; CDR3: ASSSTGGAILGYT
V: TRBV11-1; D: TRBD2; CDR3: ASSPSIISGALSGANVLT
V: TRBV5-4; D: TRBD1; CDR3: ASSLGTGGSYEQY
V: TRBV4-3; D: -; CDR3: ASNQEDGASEQY
V: TRBV7-3; D: -; CDR3: ASSNNPGRPNTEAF
V: TRBV2; D: -; CDR3: ASSEFATGTLTGELF
V: TRBV28; D: -; CDR3: ASKALYGGYT
V: TRBV27; D: TRBD1; CDR3: ASSLYDLRDSPYEQY
V: TRBV27; D: TRBD2; CDR3: ASRGLAGEATQY
V: TRBV7-9; D: TRBD1; CDR3: ASSGTAHPSGNTIY
V: TRBV28; D: -; CDR3: ASSLSGFNTGELF